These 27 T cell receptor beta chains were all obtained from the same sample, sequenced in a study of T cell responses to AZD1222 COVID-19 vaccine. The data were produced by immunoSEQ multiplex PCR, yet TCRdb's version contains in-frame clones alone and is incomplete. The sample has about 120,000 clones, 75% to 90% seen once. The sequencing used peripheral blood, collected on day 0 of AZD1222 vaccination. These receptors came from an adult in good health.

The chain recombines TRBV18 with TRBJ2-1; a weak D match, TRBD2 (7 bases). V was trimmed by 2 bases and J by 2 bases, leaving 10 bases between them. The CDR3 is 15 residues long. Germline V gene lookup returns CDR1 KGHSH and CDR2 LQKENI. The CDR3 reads CASSPRRGPYNEQFF. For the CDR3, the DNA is TGTGCCAGCTCACCAAGGCGGGGGCCCTACAATGAGCAGTTCTTC. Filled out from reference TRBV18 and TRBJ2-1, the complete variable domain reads NAGVMQNPRHLVRRRGQEARLRCSPMKGHSHVYWYRQLPEEGLKFMVYLQKENIIDESGMPKERFSAEFPKEGPSILRIQQVVRGDSAAYFCASSPRRGPYNEQFFGPGTRLTVL.

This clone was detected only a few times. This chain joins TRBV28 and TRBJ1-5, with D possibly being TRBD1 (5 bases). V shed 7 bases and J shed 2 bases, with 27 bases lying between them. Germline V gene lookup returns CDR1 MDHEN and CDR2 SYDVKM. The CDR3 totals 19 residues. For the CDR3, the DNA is TGTGCCAGCACCTCCACTACGGGGGTAACAGGAGTACGCAATCAGCCCCAGCATTTT. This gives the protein CASTSTTGVTGVRNQPQHF.

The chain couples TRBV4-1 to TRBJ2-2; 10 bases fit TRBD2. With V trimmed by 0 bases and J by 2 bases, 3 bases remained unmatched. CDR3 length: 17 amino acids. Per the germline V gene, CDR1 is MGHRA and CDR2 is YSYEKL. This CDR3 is CASSQDLAGANTGELFF. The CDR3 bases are TGCGCCAGCAGCCAAGATCTAGCGGGGGCAAACACCGGGGAGCTGTTTTTT.

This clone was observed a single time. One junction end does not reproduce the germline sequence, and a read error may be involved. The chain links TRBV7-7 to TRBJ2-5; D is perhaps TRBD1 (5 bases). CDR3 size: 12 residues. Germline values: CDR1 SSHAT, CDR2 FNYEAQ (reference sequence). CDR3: CASSPDSETQYF. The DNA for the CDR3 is TGTGCTAGCAGCCCCGACAGCGAGACCCAGTACTTC.

CDR3 amino acids: CASTSTRGTEAFF. CDR3 sequence (DNA): TGTGCCAGCACATCGACACGGGGCACTGAAGCTTTCTTT. This chain connects TRBV27 to TRBJ1-1, with D uncertain. Trimming took off 7 bases at V and 4 bases at J, with 13 bases between the two ends. The CDR3 has 13 residues. The germline CDR1 and CDR2 sequences are MNHEY and SMNVEV (reference sequence).

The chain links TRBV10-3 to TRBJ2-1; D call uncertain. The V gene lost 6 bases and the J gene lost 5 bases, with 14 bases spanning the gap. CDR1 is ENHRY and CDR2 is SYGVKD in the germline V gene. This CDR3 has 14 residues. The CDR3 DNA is TGTGCCATCAGGGGTAGCATGGGCGACAATGAGCAGTTCTTC. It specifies CAIRGSMGDNEQFF.

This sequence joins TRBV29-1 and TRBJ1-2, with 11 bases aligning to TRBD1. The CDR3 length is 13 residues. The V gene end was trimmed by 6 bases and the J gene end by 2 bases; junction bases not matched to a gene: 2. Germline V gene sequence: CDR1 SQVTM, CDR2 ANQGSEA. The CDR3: CSVGDRGNYGYTF. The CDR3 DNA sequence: TGCAGCGTGGGGGACAGGGGGAACTATGGCTACACCTTC.

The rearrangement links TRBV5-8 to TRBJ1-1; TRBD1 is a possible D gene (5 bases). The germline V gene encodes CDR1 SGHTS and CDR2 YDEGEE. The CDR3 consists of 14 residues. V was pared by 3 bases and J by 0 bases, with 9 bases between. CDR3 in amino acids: CASSSRQLNTEAFF. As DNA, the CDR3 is TGTGCCAGCAGCTCCCGACAGTTGAACACTGAAGCTTTCTTT.

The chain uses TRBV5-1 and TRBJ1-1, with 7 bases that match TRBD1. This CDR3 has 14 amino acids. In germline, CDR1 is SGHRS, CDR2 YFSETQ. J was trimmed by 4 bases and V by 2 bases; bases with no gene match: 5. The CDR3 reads CASSFNRGGTEAFF. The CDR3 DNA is TGCGCCAGCAGCTTTAACAGGGGAGGCACTGAAGCTTTCTTT.

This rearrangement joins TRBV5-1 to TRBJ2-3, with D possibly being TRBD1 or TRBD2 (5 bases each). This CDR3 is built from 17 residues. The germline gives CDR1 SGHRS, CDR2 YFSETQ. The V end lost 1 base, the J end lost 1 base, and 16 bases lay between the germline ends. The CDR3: CASSLSRGPRGTDTQYF. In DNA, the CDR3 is TGCGCCAGCAGCTTGTCAAGGGGACCGCGGGGCACAGATACGCAGTATTTT.

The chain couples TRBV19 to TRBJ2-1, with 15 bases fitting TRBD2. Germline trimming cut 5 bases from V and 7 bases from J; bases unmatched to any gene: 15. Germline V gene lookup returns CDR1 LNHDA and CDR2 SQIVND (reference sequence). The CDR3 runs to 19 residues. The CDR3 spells CASSSSGTSGGTIRNEQFF. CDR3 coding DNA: TGTGCCAGTAGTTCCTCCGGGACTAGCGGGGGGACAATCAGGAATGAGCAGTTCTTC.

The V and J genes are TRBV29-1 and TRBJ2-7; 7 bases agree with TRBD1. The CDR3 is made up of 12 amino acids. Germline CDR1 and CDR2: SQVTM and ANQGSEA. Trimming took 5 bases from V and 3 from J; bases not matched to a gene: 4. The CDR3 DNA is TGCAGCGTTACCGGGACAGACTACGAGCAGTACTTC. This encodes CSVTGTDYEQYF.

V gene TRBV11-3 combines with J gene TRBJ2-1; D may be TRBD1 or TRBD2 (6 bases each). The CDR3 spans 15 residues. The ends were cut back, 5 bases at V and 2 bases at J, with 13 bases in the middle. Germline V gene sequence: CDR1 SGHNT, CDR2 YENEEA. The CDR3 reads CASSPVGGPYNEQFF. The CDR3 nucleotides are TGTGCCAGCAGCCCCGTCGGGGGCCCCTACAATGAGCAGTTCTTC. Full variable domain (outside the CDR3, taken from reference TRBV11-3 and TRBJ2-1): EAGVVQSPRYKIIEKKQPVAFWCNPISGHNTLYWYLQNLGQGPELLIRYENEEAVDDSQLPKDRFSAERLKGVDSTLKIQPAELGDSAVYLCASSPVGGPYNEQFFGPGTRLTVL.

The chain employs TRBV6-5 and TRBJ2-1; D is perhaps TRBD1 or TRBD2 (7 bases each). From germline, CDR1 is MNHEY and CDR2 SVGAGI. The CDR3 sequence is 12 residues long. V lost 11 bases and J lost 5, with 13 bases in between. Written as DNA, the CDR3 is TGTGCCTGCCAGGGGGGGGACAATGAGCAGTTCTTC. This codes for CACQGGDNEQFF.

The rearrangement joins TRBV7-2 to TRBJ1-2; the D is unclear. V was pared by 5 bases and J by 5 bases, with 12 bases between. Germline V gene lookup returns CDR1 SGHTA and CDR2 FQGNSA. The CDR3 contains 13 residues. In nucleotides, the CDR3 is TGTGCCAGCAGCCAGGACGGCTTGTATGGCTACACCTTC. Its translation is CASSQDGLYGYTF. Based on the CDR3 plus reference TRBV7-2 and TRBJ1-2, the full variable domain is GAGVSQSPSNKVTEKGKDVELRCDPISGHTALYWYRQSLGQGLEFLIYFQGNSAPDKSGLPSDRFSAERTGGSVSTLTIQRTQQEDSAVYLCASSQDGLYGYTFGSGTRLTVV.

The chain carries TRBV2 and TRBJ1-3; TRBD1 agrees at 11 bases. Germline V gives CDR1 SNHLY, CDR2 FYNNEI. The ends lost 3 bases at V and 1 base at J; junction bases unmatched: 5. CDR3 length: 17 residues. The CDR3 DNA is TGTGCCAGCAGTGACCGGACAGGGGGCTCATCTGGAAACACCATATATTTT. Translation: CASSDRTGGSSGNTIYF.

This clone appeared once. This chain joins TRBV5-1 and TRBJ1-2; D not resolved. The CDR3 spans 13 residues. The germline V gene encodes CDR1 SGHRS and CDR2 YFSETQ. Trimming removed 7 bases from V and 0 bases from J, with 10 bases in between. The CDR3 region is CASRTDPNYGYTF. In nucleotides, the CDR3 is TGCGCCAGCCGGACGGATCCTAACTATGGCTACACCTTC.

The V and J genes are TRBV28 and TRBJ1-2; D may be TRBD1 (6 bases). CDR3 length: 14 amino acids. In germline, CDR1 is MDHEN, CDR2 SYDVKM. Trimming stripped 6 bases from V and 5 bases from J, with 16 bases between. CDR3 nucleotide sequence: TGTGCCAGCAGGGGCGGGGGGCAGAGGTATGGCTACACCTTC. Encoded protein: CASRGGGQRYGYTF.

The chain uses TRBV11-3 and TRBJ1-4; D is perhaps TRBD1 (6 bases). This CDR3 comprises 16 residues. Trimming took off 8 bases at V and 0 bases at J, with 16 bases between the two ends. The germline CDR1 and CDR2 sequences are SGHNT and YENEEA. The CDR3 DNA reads TGTGCCAGCTCACCCGGCACAGGGTCAACTAATGAAAAACTGTTTTTT. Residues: CASSPGTGSTNEKLFF.

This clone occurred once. This CDR3 is CASSLQRATNEKLFF. CDR3 nucleotide sequence: TGTGCCAGCAGCTTACAGAGAGCAACTAATGAAAAACTGTTTTTT. The V and J genes are TRBV7-2 and TRBJ1-4; D is unresolved. Looked up from germline, CDR1 is SGHTA and CDR2 is FQGNSA. The CDR3 has 15 amino acids. The V and J ends lost 2 bases and 0 bases respectively, with 7 bases between them.

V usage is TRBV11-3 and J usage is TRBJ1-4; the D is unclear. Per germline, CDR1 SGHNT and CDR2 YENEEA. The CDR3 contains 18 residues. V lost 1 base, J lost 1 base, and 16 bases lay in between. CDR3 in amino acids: CASSLGSAPGETNEKLFF. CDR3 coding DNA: TGTGCCAGCAGCTTAGGATCAGCCCCGGGTGAAACTAATGAAAAACTGTTTTTT.

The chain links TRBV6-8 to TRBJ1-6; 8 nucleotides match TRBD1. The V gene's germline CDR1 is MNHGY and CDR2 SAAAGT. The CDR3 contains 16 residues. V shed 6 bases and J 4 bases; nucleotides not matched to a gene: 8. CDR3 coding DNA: TGTGCCAGCAGGGCAGACAGGGGACCGTATAATTCACCCCTCCACTTT. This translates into CASRADRGPYNSPLHF.

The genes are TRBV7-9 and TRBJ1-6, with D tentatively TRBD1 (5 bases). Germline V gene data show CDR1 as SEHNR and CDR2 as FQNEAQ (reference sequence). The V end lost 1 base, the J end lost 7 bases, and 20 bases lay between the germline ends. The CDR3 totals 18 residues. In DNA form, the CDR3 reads TGTGCCAGCAGCTTAGAGGGGAATCGCTTAAGAAGCAATTCACCCCTCCACTTT. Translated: CASSLEGNRLRSNSPLHF.

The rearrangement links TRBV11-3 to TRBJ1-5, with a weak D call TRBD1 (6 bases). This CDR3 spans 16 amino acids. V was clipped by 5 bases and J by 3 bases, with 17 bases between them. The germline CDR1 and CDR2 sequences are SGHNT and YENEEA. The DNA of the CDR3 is TGTGCCAGCAGCCCCGGGGGCGGGGGTCCCAATCAGCCCCAGCATTTT. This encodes CASSPGGGGPNQPQHF. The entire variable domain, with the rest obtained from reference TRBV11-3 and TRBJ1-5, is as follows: EAGVVQSPRYKIIEKKQPVAFWCNPISGHNTLYWYLQNLGQGPELLIRYENEEAVDDSQLPKDRFSAERLKGVDSTLKIQPAELGDSAVYLCASSPGGGGPNQPQHFGDGTRLSIL.

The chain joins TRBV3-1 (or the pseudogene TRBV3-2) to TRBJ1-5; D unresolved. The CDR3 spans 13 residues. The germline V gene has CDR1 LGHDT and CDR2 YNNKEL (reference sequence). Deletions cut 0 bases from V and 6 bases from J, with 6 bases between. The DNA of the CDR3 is TGTGCCAGCAGCCAAGATGTGGCTCAGCCCCAGCATTTT. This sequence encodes CASSQDVAQPQHF.

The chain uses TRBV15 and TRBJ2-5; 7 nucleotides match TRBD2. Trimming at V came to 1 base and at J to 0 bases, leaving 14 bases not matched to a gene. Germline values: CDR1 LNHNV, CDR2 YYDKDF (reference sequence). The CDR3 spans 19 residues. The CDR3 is CATSRVGGSGIKYQETQYF. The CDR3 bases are TGTGCCACCAGCAGAGTCGGCGGGAGTGGGATCAAGTACCAAGAGACCCAGTACTTC.

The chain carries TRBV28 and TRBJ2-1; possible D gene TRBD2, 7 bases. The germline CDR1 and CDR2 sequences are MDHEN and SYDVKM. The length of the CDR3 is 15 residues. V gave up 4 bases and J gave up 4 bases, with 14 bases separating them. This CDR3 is CASSSGGTIYNEQFF. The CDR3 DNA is TGTGCCAGCAGTTCCGGGGGGACAATATACAATGAGCAGTTCTTC.